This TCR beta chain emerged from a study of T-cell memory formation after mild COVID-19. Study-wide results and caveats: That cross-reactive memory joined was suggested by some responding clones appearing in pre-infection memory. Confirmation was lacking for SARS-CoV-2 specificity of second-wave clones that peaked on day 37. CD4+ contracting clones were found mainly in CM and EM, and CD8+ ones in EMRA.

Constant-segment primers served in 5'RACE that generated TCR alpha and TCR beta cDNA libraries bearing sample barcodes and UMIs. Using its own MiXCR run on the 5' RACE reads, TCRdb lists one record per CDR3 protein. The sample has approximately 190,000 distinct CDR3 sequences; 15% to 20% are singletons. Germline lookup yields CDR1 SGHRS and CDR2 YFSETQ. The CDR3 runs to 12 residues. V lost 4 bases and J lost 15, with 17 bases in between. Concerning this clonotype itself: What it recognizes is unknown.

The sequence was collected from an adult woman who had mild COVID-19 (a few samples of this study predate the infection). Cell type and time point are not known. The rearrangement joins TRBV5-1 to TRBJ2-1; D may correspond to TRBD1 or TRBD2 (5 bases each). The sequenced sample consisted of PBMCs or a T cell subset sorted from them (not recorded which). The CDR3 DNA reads TGCGCCAGCAGCGCCCCGGGACCCGTGCCGTTCTTC. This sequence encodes CASSAPGPVPFF.